The T cell receptor beta chain described here comes from a study of T cell responses to AZD1222 COVID-19 vaccine (dated by TCRdb to about 2021). Looking at the study overall: A total of under 250 trial participants underwent TCR sequencing, of whom about 210 had received two doses of AZD1222 and around 26 had received two doses of the MenACWY control vaccine. Trial participants were enrolled by age into 18-55, 56-69 and 70-plus year subgroups, with roughly 160, 29 and 62 TCR-sequenced participants respectively. The investigation overall reported the following: Conclusions about previously exposed vaccinees were limited because only a handful of AZD1222 recipients were SARS-CoV-2 seropositive at baseline. Epitopes outside the regions mutated in the B.1.351 and B.1.1.7 variants were reportedly recognized by nearly half of the unique spike-specific TCRs. In the small 56-69-year group, the increase in depth fell short of significance, most likely because of low power. Participants were mostly white British and included more females than males, and it was suggested by the authors that clonal diversity may have been underestimated. The whole spike protein was spanned by vaccine-associated CD4 TCRs, and dominant responses were seen in regions 160-218 and 743-854. After two AZD1222 doses, both the breadth and the depth of spike-specific TCRs were significantly higher than at day 0 and than in MenACWY recipients. No day 14 peak-response samples were available, so repertoires were characterized only after the peak T cell response.

V and J lose 7 bases and 6 bases, and a span of 12 bases separates them. Spanning cysteine to phenylalanine, the CDR3 consists of 11 amino acids. The read is trimmed to its CDR3 DNA, 33 bases read in frame from base 1. CDR1 and CDR2 were assigned from the germline V gene (reference sequence) as DFQATT and SNEGSKA. Explained via the paper, the time point label denotes: about 28 days (+/-7) after the second vaccine dose. AZD1222 recipients with second doses at about 4 weeks or about 12 weeks were pooled, because spike-specific TCR depth and breadth did not differ between schedules. Vaccinee samples came from UK trials COV001 and COV002, including a single-blind randomized controlled phase 2/3 trial of AZD1222 (ChAdOx1 nCoV-19) in healthy adults. For TCRbeta chain sequencing, PBMC samples from trial participants were taken at day 0 and at day 28 after the second dose. The CDR3 regions of human TCRbeta chains were analyzed by immunosequencing. As for the authors' bioinformatics: Repertoire TCRs were matched against a reference library of SARS-CoV-2-specific TCRs generated with the MIRA antigen-specificity platform. Breadth meant the fraction of unique TCRs that were SARS-CoV-2-associated, whereas depth meant the fraction of total T cells that were SARS-CoV-2-associated. Using the MIRA data, every spike-specific TCR was mapped to the spike region that the TCR reacted to and assigned to either a CD4 or a CD8 class. Log10-transformed breadth and depth values were compared by one-way ANOVA with Sidak's multiple comparisons tests. TCRdb mirrors the immuneACCESS table, restricted to in-frame sequences. Some clones are absent from its copies; in checked studies, under half trace to an unresolved V gene, and the reason for the others is unknown. V, J and clone size reflect that table, while D and trimming were determined from the DNA. The sample table holds around 270,000 clones, of which about 94% were seen once. The ten largest clones take up 0.55% of the sample.

Concerning this clone: Its specific antigen is unknown. Nothing much larger sits one base from this clone, and base qualities are not available.

The sequence came from an adult who received the AZD1222 COVID-19 vaccine. The input for sequencing was peripheral blood, taken 28 days after the second AZD1222 dose. The rearranged segments are TRBV20-1 and TRBJ1-2, with no reliable assignment of the D segment. The CDR3 is CSVWEVHGYTF. The sequence in DNA is TGCAGTGTCTGGGAGGTCCATGGCTACACCTTC.